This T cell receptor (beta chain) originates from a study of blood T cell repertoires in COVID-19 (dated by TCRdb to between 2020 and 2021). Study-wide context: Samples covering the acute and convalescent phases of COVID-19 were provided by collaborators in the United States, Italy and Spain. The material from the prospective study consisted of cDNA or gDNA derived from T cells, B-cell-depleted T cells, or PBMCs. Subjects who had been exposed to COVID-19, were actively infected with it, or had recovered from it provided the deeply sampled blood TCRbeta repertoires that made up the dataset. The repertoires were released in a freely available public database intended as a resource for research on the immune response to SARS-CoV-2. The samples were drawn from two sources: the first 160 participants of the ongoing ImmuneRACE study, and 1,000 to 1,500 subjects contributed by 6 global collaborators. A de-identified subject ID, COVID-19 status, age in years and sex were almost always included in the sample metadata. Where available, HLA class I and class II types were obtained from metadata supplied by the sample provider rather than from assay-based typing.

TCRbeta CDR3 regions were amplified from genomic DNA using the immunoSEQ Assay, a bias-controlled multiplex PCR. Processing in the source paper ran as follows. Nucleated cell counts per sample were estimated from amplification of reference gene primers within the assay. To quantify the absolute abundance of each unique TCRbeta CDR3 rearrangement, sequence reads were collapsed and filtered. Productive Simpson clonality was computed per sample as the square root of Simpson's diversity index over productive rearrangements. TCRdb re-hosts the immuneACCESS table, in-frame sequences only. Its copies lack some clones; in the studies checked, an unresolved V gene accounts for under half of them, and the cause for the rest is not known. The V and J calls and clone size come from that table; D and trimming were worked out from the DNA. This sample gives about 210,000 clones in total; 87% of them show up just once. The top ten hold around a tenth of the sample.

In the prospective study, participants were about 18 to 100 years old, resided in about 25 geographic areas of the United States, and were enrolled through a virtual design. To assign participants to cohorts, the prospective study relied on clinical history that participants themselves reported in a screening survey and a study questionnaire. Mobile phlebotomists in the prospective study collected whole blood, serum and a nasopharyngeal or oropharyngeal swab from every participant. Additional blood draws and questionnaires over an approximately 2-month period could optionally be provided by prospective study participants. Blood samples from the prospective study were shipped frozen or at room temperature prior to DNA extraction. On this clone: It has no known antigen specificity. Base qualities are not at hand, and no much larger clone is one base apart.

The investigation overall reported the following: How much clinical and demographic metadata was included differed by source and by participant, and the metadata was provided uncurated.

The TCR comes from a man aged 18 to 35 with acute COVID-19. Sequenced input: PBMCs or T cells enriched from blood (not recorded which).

The CDR3 reads as follows: CASSLGRTGGEVSSYTF. In nucleotide form, the sequence is TGTGCCAGCAGCTTAGGCCGGACAGGAGGGGAAGTTAGTAGCTACACCTTC. This receptor chain uses TRBV13 and TRBJ1-2; TRBD1 lines up with 7 middle nucleotides. Its CDR3 holds 17 amino acids, cysteine through phenylalanine. Only the CDR3 DNA stays, 51 bases, in frame from base 1. V loses 0 bases at its end and J loses 9 bases; junction bases beyond the gene matches: 16. Taken from the germline V gene (reference sequence), the CDR1 and CDR2 loops are PRHDT and FYEKMQ. Full variable domain (CDR3 extended with the reference TRBV13 and TRBJ1-2 proteins): AAGVIQSPRHLIKEKRETATLKCYPIPRHDTVYWYQQGPGQDPQFLISFYEKMQSDKGSIPDRFSAQQFSDYHSELNMSSLELGDSALYFCASSLGRTGGEVSSYTFGSGTRLTVV.